Listed here are 8 T cell receptor beta chains from one sample, sequenced in a study of STAT5B mutations in CD4+ large granular lymphocyte leukemia (dated by TCRdb to the early 2020s). Library generation was performed with the immunoSEQ multiplex PCR assay. TCRdb limited this immuneACCESS table to in-frame rearrangements with V and J called. A share of clones is missing; checked studies link under half to unresolved V genes, and the rest is unexplained. Within this sample are under 50,000 clones, with about four fifths of them counted one time only. Roughly 0.35% of the sample belongs to the ten largest clones. The sample taken for sequencing was CD4+ T cells from blood buffy coats. These receptors were taken from a human donor in good health.

The V call is TRBV27, the J call TRBJ1-1; 8 positions match TRBD1. Germline CDR1 and CDR2: MNHEY and SMNVEV (reference sequence). Unmatched junction bases numbered 10, after V lost 5 bases and J lost 2 bases. The CDR3 covers 16 residues. CDR3: CASSRTGTGLNTEAFF. The CDR3 coding sequence is TGTGCCAGCAGTCGAACCGGGACAGGACTCAACACTGAAGCTTTCTTT.

The V and J genes are TRBV7-3 and TRBJ2-7, with D hard to call. The CDR3 sequence is 15 residues long. Germline CDR1 SGHTA, CDR2 FQGTGA. V gave up 6 bases and J gave up 2 bases, with 17 bases separating them. DNA of the CDR3: TGTGCCAGCAGTCTAGTCCCCGGACGACCCTACGAGCAGTACTTC. It codes for CASSLVPGRPYEQYF.

This chain links TRBV19 with TRBJ1-1; TRBD1 agrees at 8 bases. The J segment lost 0 bases and the V segment lost 4 bases, leaving 7 bases of the junction unmatched. This CDR3 comprises 16 residues. Germline V gives CDR1 LNHDA, CDR2 SQIVND (reference sequence). CDR3 in amino acids: CASSRVTGVMNTEAFF. The CDR3 DNA is TGTGCCAGTAGTAGAGTGACAGGGGTAATGAACACTGAAGCTTTCTTT.

This clone has more than one count but fewer than ten. The CDR3 sequence: CASSSGRAFF. For the CDR3, the DNA is TGTGCCAGCAGCTCGGGGAGAGCTTTCTTT. The V gene is TRBV7-9, the J gene TRBJ1-1; no definite D call. This CDR3 is built from 10 residues. Germline V CDR1 and CDR2: SEHNR, FQNEAQ (reference sequence). The germline V and J ends were trimmed by 4 bases and 10 bases, with 7 bases remaining between them.

This clone occurred once. This sequence joins TRBV5-4 and TRBJ2-7; D could derive from TRBD1 or TRBD2 (5 bases each). The CDR3 is 14 amino acids. Looked up from germline, CDR1 is SGHNT and CDR2 is YYREEE (reference sequence). The V end was cut by 1 base, the J end by 7 bases, with 15 bases between. The CDR3 is CASSLRQGEQEQYF. CDR3 nucleotide sequence: TGTGCCAGCAGCTTGCGTCAAGGGGAGCAGGAGCAGTACTTC.

Notes on this clone: This sample includes further DNA sequences coding for the same CDR3. This chain uses TRBV5-6 with TRBJ1-5; 7 bases match TRBD1. The germline gives CDR1 SGHDT, CDR2 YYEEEE. The CDR3 has 14 amino acids. V trimming: 0 bases; J trimming: 4 bases; junction bases outside the gene matches: 1. The CDR3 spells CASSLDRGNQPQHF. The CDR3, as DNA: TGTGCCAGCAGCTTGGACAGGGGAAATCAGCCCCAGCATTTT. Full variable domain (missing parts from reference TRBV5-6 and TRBJ1-5): DAGVTQSPTHLIKTRGQQVTLRCSPKSGHDTVSWYQQALGQGPQFIFQYYEEEERQRGNFPDRFSGHQFPNYSSELNVNALLLGDSALYLCASSLDRGNQPQHFGDGTRLSIL.

The chain combines TRBV13 with TRBJ2-7, with 9 bases that match TRBD1. V lost 5 bases, J lost 3 bases, and 5 bases stayed unmatched. Germline V gene lookup returns CDR1 PRHDT and CDR2 FYEKMQ (reference sequence). The CDR3 contains 14 residues. CDR3 loop: CASSTGTGNYEQYF. As DNA, the CDR3 is TGTGCCAGCAGCACCGGGACAGGGAACTACGAGCAGTACTTC.

The rearrangement links TRBV11-2 to TRBJ2-3; D remains unclear. Trimming left V 4 bases short and J 3 bases short, with 5 bases between. Germline V gene lookup returns CDR1 SGHAT and CDR2 FQNNGV. This CDR3 region has 12 residues. The CDR3 DNA is TGTGCCAGCAGCTCTTGGACAGATACGCAGTATTTT. Translating it yields CASSSWTDTQYF.